The 21 T cell receptor beta chains given below trace back to one sample, sequenced in a study of blood T cells in healthy people across ages. A J-beta primer mix and a sample-barcoded 5' primer were used in a second PCR of about 7 to 12 cycles. TCRdb itself ran the 5' RACE reads through MiXCR, one entry per CDR3 protein. The sample has about 780,000 distinct CDR3 sequences; around 45% are singletons. The sequenced material came from blood. Receptors were obtained from an elderly man in good health.

This clonotype was detected a few times. The chain is built from TRBV11-2 and TRBJ2-6; D possibly matches TRBD1 or TRBD2 (5 bases each). Germline lookup yields CDR1 SGHAT and CDR2 FQNNGV. The V gene lost 5 bases and the J gene lost 0 bases, with 11 bases spanning the gap. The CDR3 loop spans 16 amino acids. The chain's CDR3 is CASSPWGTSGANVLTF. CDR3 in DNA: TGTGCCAGCAGCCCTTGGGGGACCTCTGGGGCCAACGTCCTGACTTTC.

A word on this clonotype: The junction shows a germline mismatch at one end, possibly a read error. The chain combines TRBV7-9 with TRBJ1-5; D gene unclear. Germline values: CDR1 SEHNR, CDR2 FQNEAQ (reference sequence). This CDR3 spans 12 amino acids. For the CDR3, the DNA is TGTGCCAGCAGTTTAGAGGATCAGCCCCAGCATTTT. Translated: CASSLEDQPQHF.

The chain recombines TRBV10-2 with TRBJ2-2; perhaps TRBD2 as D (6 bases). The CDR3 sequence is 14 residues long. CDR1 and CDR2 from the germline V gene are WSHSY and SAAADI. V gave up 3 bases and J gave up 8 bases, with 13 bases separating them. The CDR3 reads CASSESGGIGELFF. The CDR3 DNA reads as TGCGCCAGCAGTGAAAGCGGCGGGATAGGGGAGCTGTTTTTT.

This clonotype has a count of ten or more. The chain recombines TRBV28 with TRBJ2-7; D not resolved. This CDR3 spans 13 amino acids. Germline V lookup: CDR1 MDHEN, CDR2 SYDVKM. Trimming stripped 6 bases from V and 1 base from J, with 10 bases between. The CDR3 nucleotides are TGTGCCAGCAGCAAGACGACTTCCTACGAGCAGTACTTC. Amino acids: CASSKTTSYEQYF.

This clonotype was counted between two and nine times. A read error may be the cause here, since a much bigger clone is one base away. This chain joins TRBV4-2 and TRBJ2-4; D is possibly TRBD2 (5 bases). The CDR3 consists of 15 residues. CDR1 and CDR2 (germline): LGHNA, YNFKEQ. Trimming removed 1 base from V and 6 bases from J, with 13 bases in between. DNA of the CDR3: TGTGCCAGCAGCCAAGGACTCGACGGACTAAACATTCAGTACTTC. Encoded protein: CASSQGLDGLNIQYF.

This sequence joins TRBV6-1 and TRBJ1-2; D call uncertain. The CDR3 sequence is 12 residues long. Deletions cut 7 bases from V and 2 bases from J, with 8 bases between. Germline CDR1 is MNHNS and CDR2 is SASEGT. CDR3: CASTDTNYGYTF. In DNA form, the CDR3 reads TGTGCCAGCACCGACACCAACTATGGCTACACCTTC.

V is TRBV7-2 and J is TRBJ2-3, with TRBD2 matching 8 bases. With V trimmed by 3 bases and J by 1 base, 12 bases remained unmatched. This CDR3 has 18 residues. Looked up from germline, CDR1 is SGHTA and CDR2 is FQGNSA. CDR3 sequence reads: CASSLAGRGAGRTDTQYF. CDR3 nucleotides: TGTGCCAGCAGCTTGGCGGGGCGGGGGGCGGGTCGCACAGATACGCAGTATTTT.

This clonotype was seen a handful of times. The chain carries TRBV20-1 and TRBJ2-2; 7 bases are a match to TRBD2. With V trimmed by 3 bases and J by 6 bases, 10 bases remained unmatched. The V gene's germline CDR1 is DFQATT and CDR2 SNEGSKA (reference sequence). CDR3 length: 15 amino acids. CDR3: CSASEGGSFSGELFF. CDR3 nucleotide sequence: TGCAGTGCTAGTGAAGGCGGGAGTTTTTCCGGGGAGCTGTTTTTT.

The chain employs TRBV10-1 and TRBJ2-7; 10 nucleotides agree with TRBD1. The CDR3 has 13 amino acids. The junction had 5 bases not matched to a gene; V was cut back by 7 bases and J by 5 bases. CDR1 and CDR2 from the germline V gene are WNHNN and SYGVQD (reference sequence). The CDR3 nucleotides are TGCGCCAGCAATCCTGGGACAGGGGACGAGCAGTACTTC. This gives the protein CASNPGTGDEQYF.

The rearrangement uses TRBV20-1 and TRBJ1-1, with 7 bases lining up with TRBD1. V lost 5 bases to trimming and J lost 4 bases; unmatched junction nucleotides: 16. The germline V gene encodes CDR1 DFQATT and CDR2 SNEGSKA (reference sequence). The CDR3 covers 16 residues. In nucleotides, the CDR3 is TGCAGTGCTGAAATACCGGGACAGTTTTTGGGCACTGAAGCTTTCTTT. It is translated as CSAEIPGQFLGTEAFF.

The V gene is TRBV10-2, the J gene TRBJ2-7; 9 bases agree with TRBD2. V gave up 8 bases and J gave up 3 bases; unmatched junction bases: 20. This CDR3 is built from 18 residues. Germline CDR1 reads WSHSY; CDR2 reads SAAADI. CDR3 DNA sequence: TGCGCCAGCCGAGGGCTCCCTAGCGGGACGTCCAAGGTCTACGAGCAGTACTTC. As protein: CASRGLPSGTSKVYEQYF.

This clonotype appeared many times. This chain joins TRBV9 and TRBJ2-5; 7 bases are a match to TRBD1. This CDR3 spans 14 amino acids. Germline CDR1 SGDLS, CDR2 YYNGEE. With V trimmed by 4 bases and J by 4 bases, 7 bases remained unmatched. This CDR3 is CASSSTGVAETQYF. The CDR3 DNA follows: TGTGCCAGCAGCTCAACAGGGGTTGCAGAGACCCAGTACTTC.

At least ten counts were recorded for this clonotype. Just one base apart from a much larger clone, this may be a read error. The rearrangement joins TRBV29-1 to TRBJ2-3; tentative D call: TRBD1 (7 bases). This CDR3 has 11 amino acids. Per germline, CDR1 SQVTM and CDR2 ANQGSEA. The CDR3: CSGEAGGLQYF. The DNA for the CDR3 is TGCAGCGGTGAAGCAGGGGGGCTGCAGTATTTT.

This clonotype was seen more than once but under ten times. This chain connects TRBV12-3 or TRBV12-4 to TRBJ1-5, with 7 bases that match TRBD1. This CDR3 is built from 15 residues. The trim removed 5 bases at V and 3 bases at J, leaving 7 bases unmatched. This CDR3 is CASSPTGTNNQPQHF. CDR3 DNA: TGTGCCAGCAGTCCGACAGGGACCAACAATCAGCCCCAGCATTTT.

The J gene is TRBJ2-5, the V gene TRBV29-1; D assignment may be TRBD1 or TRBD2 (6 bases each). The DNA end favors TRBJ2-1, so the J call may be wrong. Germline assignment: CDR1 SQVTM and CDR2 ANQGSEA. This CDR3 spans 14 amino acids. The CDR3 DNA is TGCAGCGTTGGGGGGGCAGTGCCCCAAGAGACCCAGTTCTTC. Its translation: CSVGGAVPQETQFF.

V gene TRBV2 combines with J gene TRBJ1-1, with D maybe TRBD1 (5 bases). CDR1 and CDR2 from the germline V gene are SNHLY and FYNNEI. This CDR3 contains 15 residues. Trimming took 5 bases from V and 0 from J, leaving 13 bases between them. The chain's CDR3 is CASSYRTIMNTEAFF. The CDR3 nucleotides read TGTGCCAGCAGTTACAGGACAATTATGAACACTGAAGCTTTCTTT.

The chain recombines TRBV5-1 with TRBJ1-6; tentatively, D is TRBD1 (5 bases). Per germline, CDR1 SGHRS and CDR2 YFSETQ. The CDR3 extends over 17 amino acids. V shed 3 bases and J shed 9 bases, with 22 bases lying between them. The CDR3 loop is CASSSPEGVGAVSPLHF. CDR3 sequence (DNA): TGCGCCAGCAGCTCCCCTGAAGGGGTCGGTGCTGTTTCACCCCTCCACTTT. The full variable domain, rest sourced from reference TRBV5-1 and TRBJ1-6, is KAGVTQTPRYLIKTRGQQVTLSCSPISGHRSVSWYQQTPGQGLQFLFEYFSETQRNKGNFPGRFSGRQFSNSRSEMNVSTLELGDSALYLCASSSPEGVGAVSPLHFGNGTRLTVT.

This clonotype turned up a few times. The chain employs TRBV28 and TRBJ2-1, with a possible D match to TRBD1 (6 bases). The V and J ends lost 7 bases and 6 bases respectively, with 19 bases between them. The CDR3 is 15 residues long. Germline values: CDR1 MDHEN, CDR2 SYDVKM. The DNA for the CDR3 is TGTGCCAGCACCTTACTCCGGACAGTGACCAATGAGCAGTTCTTC. Encoded protein: CASTLLRTVTNEQFF.

This clonotype was observed a handful of times. J is TRBJ2-6 and V is TRBV6-5; maybe TRBD1 (6 bases). This CDR3 is 16 amino acids long. The ends were cut back, 6 bases at V and 1 base at J, with 13 bases in the middle. Germline CDR1 MNHEY, CDR2 SVGAGI. DNA of the CDR3: TGTGCCAGCAGCAAGCTGACAGGTTCTGGGGCCAACGTCCTGACTTTC. Protein sequence: CASSKLTGSGANVLTF.

This clonotype was picked up many times. This rearrangement joins TRBV15 to TRBJ2-1, with TRBD2 identical over 8 bases. Germline CDR1 is LNHNV and CDR2 is YYDKDF (reference sequence). CDR3 size: 16 residues. Losses at the gene ends were 3 bases for V and 9 bases for J; bases not matched to a gene: 13. CDR3 amino acids: CATSSLDPLGRGEQFF. CDR3 DNA sequence: TGTGCCACCAGCAGCTTGGATCCACTCGGGAGGGGTGAGCAGTTCTTC. Looking up the rest from reference TRBV15 and TRBJ2-1 gives the full variable domain: DAMVIQNPRYQVTQFGKPVTLSCSQTLNHNVMYWYQQKSSQAPKLLFHYYDKDFNNEADTPDNFQSRRPNTSFCFLDIRSPGLGDTAMYLCATSSLDPLGRGEQFFGPGTRLTVL.

This sequence joins TRBV28 and TRBJ1-1, with TRBD1 matching 7 bases. Germline V CDR1 and CDR2: MDHEN, SYDVKM. The CDR3 spans 11 residues. The ends lost 8 bases at V and 6 bases at J; junction bases unmatched: 3. In DNA form, the CDR3 reads TGTGCCAGCTCGCAGGGGGCTGAAGCTTTCTTT. Its translation: CASSQGAEAFF.